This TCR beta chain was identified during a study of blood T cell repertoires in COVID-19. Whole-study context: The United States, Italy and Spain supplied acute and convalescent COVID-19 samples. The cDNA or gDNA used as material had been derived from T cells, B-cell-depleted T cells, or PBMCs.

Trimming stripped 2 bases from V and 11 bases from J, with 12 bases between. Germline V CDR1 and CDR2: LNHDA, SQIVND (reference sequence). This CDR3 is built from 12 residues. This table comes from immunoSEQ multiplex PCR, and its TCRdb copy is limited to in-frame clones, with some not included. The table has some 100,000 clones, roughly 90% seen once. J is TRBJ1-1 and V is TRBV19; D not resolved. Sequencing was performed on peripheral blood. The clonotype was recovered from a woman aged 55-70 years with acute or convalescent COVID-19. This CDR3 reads CASSIRAGPAFF. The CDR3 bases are TGTGCCAGTAGTATAAGAGCTGGGCCTGCTTTCTTT.